The rows below give T cell receptor beta chains drawn from one sample of a study of cytomegalovirus exposure and HLA in healthy donors. The assay was immunoSEQ multiplex PCR, and TCRdb's table has in-frame clones only and misses some. The repertoire consists of about 110,000 clones, with over 65% occurring once and the leading ten covering more than 8%. The sample was PBMCs. These receptors came from a man aged 35-49 years in good health and CMV-seropositive. The CDR3 runs from the conserved cysteine through the conserved F or W. The D gene is left open where the match is weak. Not all rows give a size; the values are once, few, many and, for expanded clones, a class.

d_gene | j_gene | v_gene | abundance | CDR3aa | CDR3nt
TRBD1 | TRBJ2-7 | TRBV2 | . | CASSAGQGSHEQYF | TGTGCCAGCAGTGCCGGACAGGGTAGCCACGAGCAGTACTTC
TRBD1 | TRBJ2-7 | TRBV7-9 | . | CASSSAGTGAWEQYF | TGTGCCAGCAGCTCAGCTGGGACAGGTGCCTGGGAGCAGTACTTC
TRBD2 | TRBJ2-1 | TRBV19 | few | CASSIGPSGGGYNEQFF | TGTGCCAGTAGTATAGGTCCTAGCGGGGGCGGATACAATGAGCAGTTCTTC
TRBD1 | TRBJ1-2 | TRBV10-3 | . | CAISPSQGASDGYTF | TGTGCCATCAGCCCTTCTCAGGGGGCATCCGATGGCTACACCTTC
. | TRBJ2-1 | TRBV4-2 | . | CASSQDFRQGGHEQFF | TGTGCCAGCAGCCAAGATTTTCGACAGGGAGGCCATGAGCAGTTCTTC
TRBD1 | TRBJ1-2 | TRBV18 | . | CASSPGRDRPYGYTF | TGTGCCAGCTCACCAGGCCGGGACAGACCCTATGGCTACACCTTC
. | TRBJ2-7 | TRBV7-9 | once | CASSLASQTYEQYF | TGTGCCAGCAGCTTAGCGAGCCAAACCTACGAGCAGTACTTC
TRBD2 | TRBJ2-2 | TRBV9 | . | CASSFGTSGSLGRNTGELFF | TGTGCCAGCAGCTTCGGGACTAGCGGGTCTCTAGGGAGAAACACCGGGGAGCTGTTTTTT
TRBD2 | TRBJ2-2 | TRBV15 | . | CATSSGRIGRDRTGELFF | TGTGCCACCAGCAGCGGGAGGATTGGCAGAGATCGCACCGGGGAGCTGTTTTTT
TRBD2 | TRBJ2-3 | TRBV27 | . | CASSPWGSGGSNTQYF | TGTGCCAGCAGTCCCTGGGGTAGCGGGGGGTCCAATACGCAGTATTTT
TRBD1 | TRBJ1-6 | TRBV7-6 | . | CASSATGDFNSPLHF | TGTGCCAGCAGCGCGACAGGGGATTTTAATTCACCCCTCCACTTT
TRBD1 | TRBJ2-7 | TRBV28 | . | CASSIGQAYYEQYF | TGTGCCAGCAGTATTGGACAGGCTTACTACGAGCAGTACTTC
TRBD2 | TRBJ2-5 | TRBV2 | . | CASNGGAWETQYF | TGTGCCAGCAACGGGGGGGCTTGGGAGACCCAGTACTTC
. | TRBJ2-2 | TRBV6-5 | . | CASRRGRGNTGELFF | TGTGCCAGCAGGCGGGGGCGCGGTAACACCGGGGAGCTGTTTTTT
. | TRBJ1-5 | TRBV2 | . | CASSETHSNQPQHF | TGTGCCAGCAGTGAGACACATAGCAATCAGCCCCAGCATTTT
TRBD2 | TRBJ2-6 | TRBV4-1 | . | CASSQGPVRGAGANVLTF | TGCGCCAGCAGCCAAGGGCCTGTACGGGGGGCTGGGGCCAACGTCCTGACTTTC
TRBD1 | TRBJ1-1 | TRBV7-2 | . | CASSLGQGNTEAFF | TGTGCCAGCAGTTTGGGACAGGGGAACACTGAAGCTTTCTTT
. | TRBJ2-7 | TRBV2 | once | CASSSNLSGEQYF | TGTGCCAGCAGTTCTAACTTATCGGGCGAGCAGTACTTC
. | TRBJ1-1 | TRBV9 | . | CASSVGSMNTEAFF | TGTGCCAGCAGCGTAGGGAGCATGAACACTGAAGCTTTCTTT
TRBD2 | TRBJ2-3 | TRBV11-3 | . | CASSLAGSGRAQDTQYF | TGTGCCAGCAGCTTAGCAGGAAGCGGGAGGGCCCAAGATACGCAGTATTTT
TRBD2 | TRBJ2-7 | TRBV7-8 | . | CASSPTPAGARSEQYF | TGTGCCAGCAGTCCGACCCCAGCGGGGGCCCGCTCGGAGCAGTACTTC
. | TRBJ1-6 | TRBV30 | . | CAWSGQNNSPLHF | TGTGCCTGGAGTGGTCAGAATAATTCACCCCTCCACTTT
. | TRBJ2-7 | TRBV4-3 | . | CASSQGPLIAAVYEQYF | TGCGCCAGCAGCCAAGGCCCTCTGATAGCGGCAGTCTACGAGCAGTACTTC
. | TRBJ1-5 | TRBV12-5 | once | CASGYRQPQHF | TGTGCTAGTGGTTATCGGCAGCCCCAGCATTTT
. | TRBJ2-1 | TRBV7-2 | once | CASSLSRTRFDEQFF | TGTGCCAGCAGCTTATCTAGAACTAGGTTCGATGAGCAGTTCTTC
TRBD2 | TRBJ2-1 | TRBV5-6 | once | CASSLLAGDSYNEQFF | TGTGCCAGCAGCTTGCTCGCGGGGGACTCCTACAATGAGCAGTTCTTC
. | TRBJ2-1 | TRBV5-1 | . | CASSPIQGPEQFF | TGCGCCAGCAGCCCTATTCAGGGGCCTGAGCAGTTCTTC
TRBD2 | TRBJ2-1 | TRBV7-3 | few | CASRDSGSLYNEQFF | TGTGCCAGCAGGGATAGCGGGAGCTTGTACAATGAGCAGTTCTTC
. | TRBJ2-7 | TRBV10-3 | few | CASAGILSSYEQYF | TGTGCCTCCGCGGGGATCCTAAGCTCCTACGAGCAGTACTTC
. | TRBJ2-1 | TRBV4-3 | once | CASSQDLSGLYNEQFF | TGCGCCAGCAGCCAAGACCTGAGCGGGTTATACAATGAGCAGTTCTTC
TRBD2 | TRBJ2-3 | TRBV5-1 | . | CASTLRAGGTDTQYF | TGCGCCAGCACCTTGCGAGCGGGAGGCACAGATACGCAGTATTTT
. | TRBJ1-5 | TRBV28 | . | CASTGPNQPQHF | TGTGCCAGTACAGGTCCCAATCAGCCCCAGCATTTT
TRBD2 | TRBJ2-1 | TRBV11-3 | . | CASSRSGRSPEQFF | TGTGCCAGCAGCCGTAGCGGGAGGTCTCCTGAGCAGTTCTTC
. | TRBJ1-1 | TRBV5-4 | few | CASSSPGGEAFF | TGTGCCAGCAGCTCCCCGGGGGGGGAAGCTTTCTTT
. | TRBJ2-3 | TRBV4-1 | few | CASSQDQNTDTQYF | TGCGCCAGCAGCCAAGATCAAAACACAGATACGCAGTATTTT
. | TRBJ2-7 | TRBV5-8 | . | CASSWIRTDIHYEQYF | TGTGCCAGCAGCTGGATTCGGACAGATATCCACTACGAGCAGTACTTC
. | TRBJ2-7 | TRBV9 | . | CASSVGGPVEQYF | TGTGCCAGCAGCGTCGGGGGGCCGGTAGAGCAGTACTTC
TRBD1 | TRBJ2-7 | TRBV7-9 | . | CASSSNPGQGYEQYF | TGTGCCAGCAGCTCGAATCCGGGACAGGGCTACGAGCAGTACTTC
TRBD2 | TRBJ2-1 | TRBV6-5 | . | CASSSTSGTYNEQFF | TGTGCCAGCAGTTCCACTAGCGGTACCTACAATGAGCAGTTCTTC
. | TRBJ1-3 | TRBV29-1 | . | CSVEDGGGSSGNTIYF | TGCAGCGTTGAAGATGGGGGGGGCAGCTCTGGAAACACCATATATTTT
. | TRBJ1-1 | TRBV11-3 | . | CASSSVAGTEAFF | TGTGCCAGCAGCTCCGTCGCGGGCACTGAAGCTTTCTTT
. | TRBJ2-2 | TRBV19 | . | CASSIGKAGTGELFF | TGTGCCAGTAGTATAGGGAAGGCGGGCACCGGGGAGCTGTTTTTT
TRBD1 | TRBJ1-1 | TRBV19 | . | CAVRDRPNTEAFF | TGTGCCGTACGGGACAGACCGAACACTGAAGCTTTCTTT
TRBD1 | TRBJ1-1 | TRBV9 | . | CASSVGPDRAAFF | TGTGCCAGCAGCGTAGGACCTGACAGGGCAGCTTTCTTT
. | TRBJ2-7 | TRBV5-4 | . | CASSLNRDYEQYF | TGTGCCAGCAGCTTGAACAGGGATTACGAGCAGTACTTC
TRBD1 | TRBJ1-4 | TRBV7-2 | . | CASSSRFRTGDEKLFF | TGTGCCAGCAGCTCGAGATTCCGGACAGGGGATGAAAAACTGTTTTTT
. | TRBJ2-2 | TRBV14 | once | CASSLTGTTGELFF | TGTGCCAGCAGCCTTACAGGGACCACCGGGGAGCTGTTTTTT
. | TRBJ1-5 | TRBV30 | . | CAWSVGEYQPQHF | TGTGCCTGGAGTGTCGGGGAGTACCAGCCCCAGCATTTT
. | TRBJ1-2 | TRBV10-3 | . | CATTPDQAGAGGYTF | TGTGCCACCACTCCAGATCAGGCGGGGGCCGGGGGCTACACCTTC
. | TRBJ1-5 | TRBV30 | . | CAWKSAASSGAQHF | TGTGCCTGGAAGTCGGCGGCCTCCAGCGGGGCCCAGCATTTT
TRBD1 | TRBJ2-7 | TRBV10-3 | few | CAISVRRDRGYEQYF | TGTGCCATCAGTGTAAGACGGGACAGGGGGTACGAGCAGTACTTC
TRBD1 | TRBJ1-6 | TRBV28 | . | CASSAGQGNSPLHF | TGTGCCAGCAGCGCTGGACAGGGGAATTCACCCCTCCACTTT
. | TRBJ2-3 | TRBV7-9 | . | CASSGLRDTQYF | TGTGCCAGCAGCGGGCTCAGGGATACGCAGTATTTT
TRBD1 | TRBJ1-3 | TRBV7-2 | . | CASSSPGGAENTIYF | TGTGCCAGTTCCAGCCCAGGGGGCGCGGAAAACACCATATATTTT
TRBD1 | TRBJ2-7 | TRBV5-4 | . | CASSLGQGRYEQYF | TGTGCCAGCAGCTTGGGACAGGGGAGATACGAGCAGTACTTC